This T cell receptor beta chain was obtained from a study of shared clonotypes between healthy human individuals. Looking at the study overall: The cohort comprised a couple of women and a few men. Their ages spanned 18 to 49 years.

Germline loops: CDR1 SNHLY, CDR2 FYNNEI. V was clipped by 11 bases and J by 2 bases, with 15 bases between them. The CDR3 length is 13 residues. Division of CD4+ cells produced a CD45RA+ naive subset and a CD45RA-negative memory subset. Assay runs were performed at deep level. In the study's own analysis: ImmunoSEQ supplied junction-only sequences lacking quality scores, so filtering was different. Sequenced by immunoSEQ multiplex PCR; TCRdb stores in-frame clones only, minus some. Clone size and the V and J calls come from that table; the DNA yielded D and trimming. The data show 600,000 to 700,000 clones, around four fifths seen once.

V usage is TRBV2 and J usage is TRBJ1-1; D perhaps matches TRBD1 (6 bases). The TCR originated in a woman in her 30s in good health. Sequencing was performed on memory CD4+ T cells sorted from blood. This sample's subset: CD45RA-negative fraction. This CDR3 is CAGNRVVNTEAFF. The CDR3, as DNA: TGTGCCGGAAACAGGGTAGTAAACACTGAAGCTTTCTTT.